This T cell receptor beta chain was captured in a study of OX40 agonist ivuxolimab in advanced cancers. Of note for this clone: Its target is unknown.

Study-level results: The authors did not determine the antigen specificity of the expanded peripheral T cells. Averaging showed that CD8+ T cells had more expanded clones than CD4+ did.

Germline V gives CDR1 SGHVS, CDR2 FNYEAQ. V shed 2 bases, J shed 8 bases, and the junction held 10 bases outside the gene matches. The CDR3 is 16 amino acids. Generated by immunoSEQ multiplex PCR, the TCRdb table keeps only in-frame clones and is missing some. The profile shows roughly 65,000 clones, about three quarters of them singletons. This rearrangement joins TRBV7-6 to TRBJ2-1; TRBD2 matches at 9 bases. The clonotype originates from an adult with an advanced solid tumor such as melanoma, head and neck, liver or kidney cancer. The material was CD4+ or CD8+ T cells sorted from blood, obtained in a trial of the OX40 agonist ivuxolimab. The CDR3 is CASSLQASGMGDEQFF. The CDR3 DNA follows: TGTGCCAGCAGCTTACAGGCTAGCGGGATGGGCGATGAGCAGTTCTTC.